These T cell receptor beta chains were read from a single sample in a study of long-term antiretroviral therapy in people with HIV. Sequencing was performed with immunoSEQ multiplex PCR; in TCRdb, only in-frame clones are kept and a portion is missing. The top ten hold about a sixth of the sample, which has fewer than 25,000 clones, 80% to 90% seen once. The sample was unsorted PBMCs, taken 1.2 years after starting antiretroviral therapy. Receptors were obtained from a man aged 50-59 years with HIV. CDR3s include the opening cysteine and the closing phenylalanine or tryptophan. D genes are given only for firm matches. Clone size is not always given. Where it is, it says once, few, many or a class for expanded clones.

D,J,V,size,DNA,CDR3
-,TRBJ1-1,TRBV5-1,-,TGCGCCAGCAGCTTAGGGAGGGTCACTGAAGCTTTCTTT,CASSLGRVTEAFF
-,TRBJ1-1,TRBV28,-,TGTGCCAGCAGTACCTCAGCGAACACTGAAGCTTTCTTT,CASSTSANTEAFF
-,TRBJ2-7,TRBV11-2,-,TGTGCCAGCAGCGCTCAGACAGCTTTGAGCTCCTACGAGCAGTACTTC,CASSAQTALSSYEQYF
TRBD1,TRBJ2-3,TRBV6-1,-,TGTGCCAGCAGGACAGGGGAATACACAGATACGCAGTATTTT,CASRTGEYTDTQYF
TRBD2,TRBJ2-2,TRBV5-6,-,TGTGCCAGCAGCTTTATAGCGGGGGGCCCCGGGGAGCTGTTTTTT,CASSFIAGGPGELFF
TRBD1,TRBJ1-2,TRBV5-1,few,TGCGCCAGCAGCTTGACAGGGGTCTATGGCTACACCTTC,CASSLTGVYGYTF
-,TRBJ2-1,TRBV27,-,TGTGCCAGCAGCCAGGCGGGGAATGAGCAGTTCTTC,CASSQAGNEQFF
TRBD1,TRBJ2-7,TRBV7-9,-,TGTGCCAGCAGCGGACAGGGTGGGGCCTCCTACGAGCAGTACTTC,CASSGQGGASYEQYF
-,TRBJ1-2,TRBV6-1,-,TGTGCCAGCAGTGAAATCGTGCCGGGGGGCTACACCTTC,CASSEIVPGGYTF
-,TRBJ1-1,TRBV6-5,-,TGTGCCAGCAGTTGGACTCAGGGTTCTACTGAAGCTTTCTTT,CASSWTQGSTEAFF
-,TRBJ2-7,TRBV27,few,TGTGCCAGCAGTCTGGGATGGGGGGCGTACGAGCAGTACTTC,CASSLGWGAYEQYF
TRBD1,TRBJ1-4,TRBV5-4,-,TGTGCCAGCAGCCGCCGGACAGGGGGGCCTGAAAAACTGTTTTTT,CASSRRTGGPEKLFF
-,TRBJ2-7,TRBV29-1,-,TGCAGCGTTGTAAACAGCAACTCCTACGAGCAGTACTTC,CSVVNSNSYEQYF
-,TRBJ2-2,TRBV2,-,TGTGCCAGCAGTCCCAGGGGAAAGAACACCGGGGAGCTGTTTTTT,CASSPRGKNTGELFF
-,TRBJ2-3,TRBV7-7,-,TGTGCTAGCAGCTTAGTGAGGACAGATACGCAGTATTTT,CASSLVRTDTQYF
-,TRBJ2-2,TRBV2,-,TGTGCCAGCAGTTGGGGGGCAGGGGAGCTGTTTTTT,CASSWGAGELFF
TRBD2,TRBJ2-3,TRBV13,-,TGTGCCAGCAGCCATAGCGGGGGGCTAGATACGCAGTATTTT,CASSHSGGLDTQYF
TRBD1,TRBJ2-1,TRBV19,-,TGTGCCAGTAGTGGAACAGGGGACTACAATGAGCAGTTCTTC,CASSGTGDYNEQFF
-,TRBJ1-1,TRBV30,-,TGTGCCTGGACCCAGTTGGGGGGAGGCATGAACACTGAAGCTTTCTTT,CAWTQLGGGMNTEAFF
-,TRBJ2-1,TRBV30,-,TGTGTCTGGTTAATAGAGGGGGAAAATGAGCAGTTCTTC,CVWLIEGENEQFF
-,TRBJ1-1,TRBV10-2,-,TGCGCCAGCAGTGAGTACCGGGACACTGAAGCTTTCTTT,CASSEYRDTEAFF
-,TRBJ1-5,TRBV11-2,few,TGTGCCAGCAGCTTCGATTTAAATCAGCCCCAGCATTTT,CASSFDLNQPQHF
TRBD2,TRBJ2-5,TRBV4-3,-,TGCGCCAGCAGCCAAGGGACTAGCGGGGCGATGTACCAAGAGACCCAGTACTTC,CASSQGTSGAMYQETQYF
-,TRBJ2-5,TRBV29-1,-,TGCAGCGTTGAAGATCCCCCAGGGGGGGAGACCCAGTACTTC,CSVEDPPGGETQYF
TRBD1,TRBJ2-7,TRBV10-3,medium-sized,TGTGCCATCAGTGAGTCAGGTTCAGGGGGCTCCTACGAGCAGTACTTC,CAISESGSGGSYEQYF
-,TRBJ2-1,TRBV14,-,TGTGCCAGCAGCGATCGGACGACAGTAAGCTCCTACAATGAGCAGTTCTTC,CASSDRTTVSSYNEQFF
TRBD2,TRBJ2-3,TRBV28,once,TGTGCCAGCAGTTCCTGGAGCGGGGGATTCGCAGATACGCAGTATTTT,CASSSWSGGFADTQYF
-,TRBJ2-7,TRBV10-3,-,TGTGCCATCAGTGGACAGAGCTCCTACGAGCAGTACTTC,CAISGQSSYEQYF
-,TRBJ1-5,TRBV15,-,TGTGCCACCAGCAGTGGTACAGGGTTTAGCAATCAGCCCCAGCATTTT,CATSSGTGFSNQPQHF
-,TRBJ1-1,TRBV6-5,-,TGTGCCAGCAGTTACTCAGGGTCTGGGGATGAAGCTTTCTTT,CASSYSGSGDEAFF
-,TRBJ2-6,TRBV7-9,once,TGTGCCAGCAGCTTAGAAGGCTCTGGGGCCAACGTCCTGACTTTC,CASSLEGSGANVLTF
-,TRBJ2-6,TRBV7-9,-,TGTGCCAGCAGCTTAGGAGGGAGGTCTTCTGGGGCCAACGTCCTGACTTTC,CASSLGGRSSGANVLTF
-,TRBJ1-6,TRBV19,-,TGTGCCAGTAGTATTCAGGCGTGGGGACGGTCACCCCTCCACTTT,CASSIQAWGRSPLHF
-,TRBJ2-7,TRBV18,-,TGTGCCAGCTCACTAGGGGACGCACCCCTGGGCTACGAGCAGTACTTC,CASSLGDAPLGYEQYF
TRBD1,TRBJ2-5,TRBV11-2,-,TGTGCCAGCAGCTTAGACCAGGGGGCACTAAAGACCCAGTACTTC,CASSLDQGALKTQYF